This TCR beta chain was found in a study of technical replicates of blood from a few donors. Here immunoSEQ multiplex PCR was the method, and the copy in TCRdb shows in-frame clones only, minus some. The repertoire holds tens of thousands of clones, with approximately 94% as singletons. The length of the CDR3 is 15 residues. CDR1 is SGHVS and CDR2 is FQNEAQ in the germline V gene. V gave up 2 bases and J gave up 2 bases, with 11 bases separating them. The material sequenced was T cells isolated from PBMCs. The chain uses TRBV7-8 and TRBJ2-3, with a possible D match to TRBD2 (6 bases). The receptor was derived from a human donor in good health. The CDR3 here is CASSLRRGFTDTQYF. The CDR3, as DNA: TGTGCCAGCAGCTTACGGAGGGGTTTCACAGATACGCAGTATTTT.